Listed here are 20 T cell receptor beta chains from one sample, sequenced in a study of T cell repertoires and HLA-DP antigens. Their recognized antigens are unknown. Measured with immunoSEQ multiplex PCR; TCRdb has only the in-frame clones, and not every one. The table includes approximately 90,000 clones, about 89% detected once. The sequenced material came from CD4+ T cells from PBMCs. These receptors originate from a man between 45 and 60 years old in good health and CMV-seronegative.

The chain joins TRBV2 to TRBJ1-4; tentative D call: TRBD1 (6 bases). CDR1 SNHLY and CDR2 FYNNEI come from the germline V gene. This CDR3 has 17 amino acids. Trimming cost V 3 bases and J 8 bases, with 22 bases left between them. The CDR3 bases are TGTGCCAGCAGTGATACACTGGGGGGCGTCCCGGGGGAAAAACTGTTTTTT. Its translation: CASSDTLGGVPGEKLFF.

This sequence joins TRBV6-5 and TRBJ1-2, with 9 bases that match TRBD1. CDR1 MNHEY and CDR2 SVGAGI come from the germline V gene. CDR3 length: 14 residues. Germline trimming cut 6 bases from V and 7 bases from J; bases unmatched to any gene: 9. The CDR3 DNA reads as TGTGCCAGCAGGAAAACAGGGGGCGACTTTGGCTACACCTTC. Protein sequence: CASRKTGGDFGYTF.

J is TRBJ2-7 and V is TRBV6-5; 8 bases fit TRBD2. V gave up 4 bases and J gave up 3 bases; unmatched junction bases: 8. Germline-derived CDR1 and CDR2 are MNHEY and SVGAGI. CDR3 size: 15 residues. The CDR3 DNA reads as TGTGCCAGCAGTTTGGATAGCGGGAATCTCTACGAGCAGTACTTC. This gives the protein CASSLDSGNLYEQYF.

The genes are TRBV30 and TRBJ2-6, with 10 bases identical to TRBD1. Germline assignment: CDR1 GTSNPN and CDR2 SVGIG (reference sequence). Trimming took 2 bases from V and 2 from J; bases not matched to a gene: 15. This CDR3 comprises 20 residues. This chain's CDR3 is CAWSPYYPGQGLTGANVLTF. The DNA for the CDR3 is TGTGCCTGGAGTCCTTACTACCCGGGACAGGGGCTCACTGGGGCCAACGTCCTGACTTTC.

This clone was detected only a few times. This chain links TRBV15 with TRBJ1-1; no firm D call. Trimming cost V 2 bases and J 2 bases, with 0 bases left between them. Germline V gene data show CDR1 as LNHNV and CDR2 as YYDKDF (reference sequence). CDR3 length: 11 residues. CDR3 residues: CATSRNTEAFF. The CDR3 bases are TGTGCCACCAGCAGAAACACTGAAGCTTTCTTT.

The J gene is TRBJ1-1, the V gene TRBV30; D may be TRBD1 (5 bases). This CDR3 contains 15 residues. Germline CDR1 and CDR2: GTSNPN and SVGIG (reference sequence). The ends were cut back, 5 bases at V and 0 bases at J, with 16 bases in the middle. The CDR3 protein is CAWSQQVSMNTEAFF. In DNA, the CDR3 is TGTGCCTGGTCCCAACAGGTGTCCATGAACACTGAAGCTTTCTTT. The full variable domain, rest sourced from reference TRBV30 and TRBJ1-1, is SQTIHQWPATLVQPVGSPLSLECTVEGTSNPNLYWYRQAAGRGLQLLFYSVGIGQISSEVPQNLSASRPQDRQFILSSKKLLLSDSGFYLCAWSQQVSMNTEAFFGQGTRLTVV.

The chain combines TRBV10-3 with TRBJ2-7, with D tentatively TRBD2 (6 bases). The CDR3 length is 14 residues. CDR1 and CDR2 from the germline V gene are ENHRY and SYGVKD. Trimming pared 6 bases from V and 6 bases from J, leaving 18 bases between. The CDR3 protein is CAISTGTGSSEQYF. The DNA of the CDR3 is TGTGCCATCAGCACCGGGACTGGGAGCTCCGAGCAGTACTTC.

The genes are TRBV7-2 and TRBJ2-3, with 7 bases lining up with TRBD2. In germline, CDR1 is SGHTA, CDR2 FQGNSA. The V segment lost 4 bases and the J segment 4 bases; nucleotides outside the gene matches: 8. CDR3 length: 15 amino acids. The CDR3 loop reads CASSWRAGEADTQYF. For the CDR3, the DNA is TGTGCCAGCAGCTGGCGGGCGGGAGAGGCAGATACGCAGTATTTT.

The chain is built from TRBV6-1 and TRBJ1-4, with TRBD1 as a possible D gene (5 bases). The V end was cut by 5 bases, the J end by 6 bases, with 16 bases between. The length of the CDR3 is 15 residues. Germline CDR1 and CDR2: MNHNS and SASEGT. The CDR3 region is CASSSGTGGDEKLFF. The DNA of the CDR3 is TGTGCCAGCAGTTCCGGGACTGGGGGGGATGAAAAACTGTTTTTT.

This chain links TRBV9 with TRBJ2-3; D might be TRBD1 or TRBD2, each matching 6 bases. V was pared by 0 bases and J by 3 bases, with 20 bases between. CDR3 length: 18 residues. Germline CDR1 and CDR2: SGDLS and YYNGEE. The CDR3 DNA reads TGTGCCAGCAGCGTAGCGGGGGCTGGCCCCGGCGGAACAGATACGCAGTATTTT. It translates to CASSVAGAGPGGTDTQYF.

The rearrangement links TRBV5-4 to TRBJ1-1, with 8 bases aligning to TRBD1. The CDR3 loop spans 15 amino acids. Trimming at V came to 4 bases and at J to 4 bases, leaving 9 bases not matched to a gene. Germline CDR1 is SGHNT and CDR2 is YYREEE (reference sequence). In DNA form, the CDR3 reads TGTGCCAGCAGCATCCGACAGGGGTGGGGCACTGAAGCTTTCTTT. Translated, it gives CASSIRQGWGTEAFF.

This chain joins TRBV4-3 and TRBJ2-2; 12 nucleotides line up with TRBD2. The V segment lost 5 bases and the J segment 7 bases; nucleotides outside the gene matches: 5. This CDR3 spans 15 amino acids. Per the germline V gene, CDR1 is LGHNA and CDR2 is YSLEER. CDR3 region: CASSLTSGSVGELFF. The CDR3 DNA sequence: TGCGCCAGCAGCTTGACTAGCGGGAGTGTCGGGGAGCTGTTTTTT.

The chain carries TRBV19 and TRBJ1-5; D call uncertain. V was shortened by 7 bases and J by 1 base, with 14 bases between the two germline ends. This CDR3 contains 15 residues. Germline CDR1 LNHDA, CDR2 SQIVND (reference sequence). CDR3 amino acids: CASTYGERSNQPQHF. The DNA of the CDR3 is TGTGCCAGTACCTATGGGGAGAGGAGCAATCAGCCCCAGCATTTT. Full variable domain (rest looked up from reference TRBV19 and TRBJ1-5): DGGITQSPKYLFRKEGQNVTLSCEQNLNHDAMYWYRQDPGQGLRLIYYSQIVNDFQKGDIAEGYSVSREKKESFPLTVTSAQKNPTAFYLCASTYGERSNQPQHFGDGTRLSIL.

The gene calls are TRBV10-1 and TRBJ2-4; D gene uncertain. Germline V lookup: CDR1 WNHNN, CDR2 SYGVQD (reference sequence). Deletions cut 8 bases from V and 6 bases from J, with 8 bases between. This CDR3 has 11 residues. Written as DNA, the CDR3 is TGCGCCAGCCGAACCGGAAACATTCAGTACTTC. It encodes CASRTGNIQYF.

Points on this clone: Other nucleotide sequences from this sample produce the same CDR3. The CDR3 sequence is CASSLDTYGYTF. DNA of the CDR3: TGCGCCAGCAGCTTGGATACCTATGGCTACACCTTC. The rearrangement uses TRBV5-1 and TRBJ1-2; D is ambiguous. This CDR3 is 12 amino acids long. Trimming shortened V by 0 bases and J by 4 bases, and 4 bases separated the two germline ends. Germline V gene data show CDR1 as SGHRS and CDR2 as YFSETQ.

The V gene is TRBV11-2, the J gene TRBJ2-7; 10 bases match TRBD1. This CDR3 has 16 residues. The V and J ends lost 3 bases and 2 bases, in that order; junction bases with no gene match: 7. Germline V lookup: CDR1 SGHAT, CDR2 FQNNGV. CDR3 residues: CASSFGLGTGAYEQYF. The CDR3 DNA is TGTGCCAGCAGCTTCGGTCTGGGGACAGGGGCCTACGAGCAGTACTTC.

The chain joins TRBV29-1 to TRBJ1-1, with TRBD1 as a possible D gene (5 bases). The V gene lost 6 bases and the J gene lost 1 base, with 15 bases spanning the gap. The CDR3 is 14 residues long. The germline V gene encodes CDR1 SQVTM and CDR2 ANQGSEA. Written as DNA, the CDR3 is TGCAGCGTCGGGACCGCGGGCTCGAACACTGAAGCTTTCTTT. Protein sequence: CSVGTAGSNTEAFF.

The gene calls are TRBV29-1 and TRBJ1-2; the match to TRBD1 covers 9 bases. CDR1 is SQVTM, CDR2 ANQGSEA, per germline. The CDR3 spans 12 residues. V gave up 6 bases and J gave up 6 bases; unmatched junction bases: 5. This chain's CDR3 is CSVRTGVNGYTF. The DNA for the CDR3 is TGCAGCGTACGGACAGGGGTGAATGGCTACACCTTC.

The V gene is TRBV7-2, the J gene TRBJ2-3, with 10 bases lining up with TRBD2. The germline V gene encodes CDR1 SGHTA and CDR2 FQGNSA. There are 18 residues in the CDR3. Unmatched junction bases numbered 12, after V lost 5 bases and J lost 1 base. The CDR3 bases are TGTGCCAGCAGCATCCAGCGGGGGGGCCCTGCCGGCACAGATACGCAGTATTTT. This codes for CASSIQRGGPAGTDTQYF.

The chain employs TRBV2 and TRBJ1-5; D is possibly TRBD1 (5 bases). V lost 5 bases and J 1 base, leaving 12 bases between the germline ends. This CDR3 is 15 amino acids long. CDR1 and CDR2 from the germline V gene are SNHLY and FYNNEI. The CDR3 bases are TGTGCCAGCAGTTTCGGACACGCAAGCAATCAGCCCCAGCATTTT. Its protein product is CASSFGHASNQPQHF.